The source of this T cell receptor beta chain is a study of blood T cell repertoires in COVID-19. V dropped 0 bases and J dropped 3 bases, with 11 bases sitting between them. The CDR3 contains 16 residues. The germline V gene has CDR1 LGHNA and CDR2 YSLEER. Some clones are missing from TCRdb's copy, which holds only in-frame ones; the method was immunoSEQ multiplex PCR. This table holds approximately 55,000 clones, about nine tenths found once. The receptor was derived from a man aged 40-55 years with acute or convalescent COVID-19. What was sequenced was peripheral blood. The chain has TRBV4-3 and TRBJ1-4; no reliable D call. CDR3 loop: CASSQEIVEANEKLFF. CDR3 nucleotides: TGCGCCAGCAGCCAAGAAATAGTGGAGGCTAATGAAAAACTGTTTTTT.